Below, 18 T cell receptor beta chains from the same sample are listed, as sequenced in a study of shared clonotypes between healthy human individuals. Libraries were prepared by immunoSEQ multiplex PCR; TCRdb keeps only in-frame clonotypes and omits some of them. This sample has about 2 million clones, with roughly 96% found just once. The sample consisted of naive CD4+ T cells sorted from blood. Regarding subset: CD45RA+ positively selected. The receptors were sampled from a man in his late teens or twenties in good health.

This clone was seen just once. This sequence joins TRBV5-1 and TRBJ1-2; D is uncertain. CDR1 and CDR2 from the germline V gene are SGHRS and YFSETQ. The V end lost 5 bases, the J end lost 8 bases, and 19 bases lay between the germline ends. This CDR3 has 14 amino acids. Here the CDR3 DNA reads TGCGCCAGCAGTCTGGATCAATCCTCGGGGGGCTACACCTTC. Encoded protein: CASSLDQSSGGYTF.

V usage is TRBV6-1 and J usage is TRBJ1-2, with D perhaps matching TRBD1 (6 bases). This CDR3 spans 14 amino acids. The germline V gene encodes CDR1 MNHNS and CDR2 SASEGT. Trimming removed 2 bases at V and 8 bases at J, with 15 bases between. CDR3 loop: CASSEHGGGQGYTF. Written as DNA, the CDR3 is TGTGCCAGCAGTGAACATGGCGGGGGGCAAGGCTACACCTTC.

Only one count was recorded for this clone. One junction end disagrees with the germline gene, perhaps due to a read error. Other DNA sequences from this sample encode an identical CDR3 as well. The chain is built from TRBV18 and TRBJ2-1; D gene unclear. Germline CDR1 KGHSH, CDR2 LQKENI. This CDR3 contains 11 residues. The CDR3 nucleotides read TGTGCCAGCTCACCCTATAATGAGCAGTTCTTC. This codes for CASSPYNEQFF.

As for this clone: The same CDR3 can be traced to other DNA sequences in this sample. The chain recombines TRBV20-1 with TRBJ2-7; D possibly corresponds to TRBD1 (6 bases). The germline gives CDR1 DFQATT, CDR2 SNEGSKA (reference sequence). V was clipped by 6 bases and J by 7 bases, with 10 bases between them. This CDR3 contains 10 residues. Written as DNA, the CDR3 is TGCAGTGCAAACAGGGTGGAGCAGTACTTC. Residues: CSANRVEQYF.

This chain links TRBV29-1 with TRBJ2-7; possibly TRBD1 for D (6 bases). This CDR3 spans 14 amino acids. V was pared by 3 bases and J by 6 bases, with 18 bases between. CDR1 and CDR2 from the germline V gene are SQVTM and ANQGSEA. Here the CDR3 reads CSVDGQSVLGEQYF. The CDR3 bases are TGCAGCGTTGACGGACAGTCTGTTTTAGGCGAGCAGTACTTC.

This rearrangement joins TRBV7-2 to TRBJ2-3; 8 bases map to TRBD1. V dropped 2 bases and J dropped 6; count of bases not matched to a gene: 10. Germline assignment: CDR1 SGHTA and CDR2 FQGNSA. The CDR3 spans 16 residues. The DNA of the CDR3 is TGTGCCAGCAGCTTAAACTCAGGGGGCCTGAGGGATACGCAGTATTTT. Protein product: CASSLNSGGLRDTQYF.

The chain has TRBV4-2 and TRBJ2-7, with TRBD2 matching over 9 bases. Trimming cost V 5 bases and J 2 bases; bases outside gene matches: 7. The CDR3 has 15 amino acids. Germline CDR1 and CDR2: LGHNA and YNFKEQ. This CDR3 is CASSTGLALTYEQYF. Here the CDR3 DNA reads TGTGCCAGCAGCACGGGACTAGCCCTGACCTACGAGCAGTACTTC.

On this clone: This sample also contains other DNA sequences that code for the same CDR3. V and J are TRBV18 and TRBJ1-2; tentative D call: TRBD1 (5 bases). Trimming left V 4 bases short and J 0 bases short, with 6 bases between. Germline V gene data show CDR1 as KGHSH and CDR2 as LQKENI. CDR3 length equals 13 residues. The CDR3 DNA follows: TGTGCCAGCTCACAGGGACCTAACTATGGCTACACCTTC. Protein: CASSQGPNYGYTF. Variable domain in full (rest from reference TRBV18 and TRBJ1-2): NAGVMQNPRHLVRRRGQEARLRCSPMKGHSHVYWYRQLPEEGLKFMVYLQKENIIDESGMPKERFSAEFPKEGPSILRIQQVVRGDSAAYFCASSQGPNYGYTFGSGTRLTVV.

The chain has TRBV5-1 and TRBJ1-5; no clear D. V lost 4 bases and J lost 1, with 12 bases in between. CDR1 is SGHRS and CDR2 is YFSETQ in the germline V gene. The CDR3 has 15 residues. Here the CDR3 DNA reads TGCGCCAGCAGCCCAATGTCAGGAAGCAATCAGCCCCAGCATTTT. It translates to CASSPMSGSNQPQHF.

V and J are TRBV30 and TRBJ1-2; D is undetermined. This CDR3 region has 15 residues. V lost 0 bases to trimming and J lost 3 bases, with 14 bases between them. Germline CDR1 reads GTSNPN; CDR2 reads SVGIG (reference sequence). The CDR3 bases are TGTGCCTGGAGTGTATCCCGCAGGAACCACTATGGCTACACCTTC. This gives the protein CAWSVSRRNHYGYTF.

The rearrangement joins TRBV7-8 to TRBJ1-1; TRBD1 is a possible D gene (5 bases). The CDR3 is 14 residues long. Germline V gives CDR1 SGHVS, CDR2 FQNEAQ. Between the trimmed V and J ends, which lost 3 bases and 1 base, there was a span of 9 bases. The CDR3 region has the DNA TGTGCCAGCAGCTTTCCGGGGCAGAACACTGAAGCTTTCTTT. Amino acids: CASSFPGQNTEAFF.

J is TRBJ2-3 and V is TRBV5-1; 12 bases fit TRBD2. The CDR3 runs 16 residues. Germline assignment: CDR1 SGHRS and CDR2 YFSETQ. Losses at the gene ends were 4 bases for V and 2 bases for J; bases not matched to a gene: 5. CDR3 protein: CASSIGTSGLTDTQYF. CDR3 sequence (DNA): TGCGCCAGCAGCATTGGGACTAGCGGGCTCACAGATACGCAGTATTTT.

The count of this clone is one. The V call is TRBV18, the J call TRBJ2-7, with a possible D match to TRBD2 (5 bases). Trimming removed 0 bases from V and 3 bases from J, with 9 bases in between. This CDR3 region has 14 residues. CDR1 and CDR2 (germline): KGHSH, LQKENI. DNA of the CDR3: TGTGCCAGCTCACCACCAACGGGGATCTACGAGCAGTACTTC. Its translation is CASSPPTGIYEQYF.

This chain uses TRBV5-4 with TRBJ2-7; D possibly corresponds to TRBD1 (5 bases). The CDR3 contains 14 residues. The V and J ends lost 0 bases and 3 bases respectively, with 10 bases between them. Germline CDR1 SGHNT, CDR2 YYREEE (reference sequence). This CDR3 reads CASSLADSLYEQYF. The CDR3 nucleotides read TGTGCCAGCAGCTTGGCCGACAGCCTCTACGAGCAGTACTTC.

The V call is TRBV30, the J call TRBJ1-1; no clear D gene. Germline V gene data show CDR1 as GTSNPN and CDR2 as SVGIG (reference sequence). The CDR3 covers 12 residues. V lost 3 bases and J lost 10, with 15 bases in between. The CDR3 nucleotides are TGTGCCTGGAGAGCAAAGACTACGGGAGCTTTCTTT. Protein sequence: CAWRAKTTGAFF.

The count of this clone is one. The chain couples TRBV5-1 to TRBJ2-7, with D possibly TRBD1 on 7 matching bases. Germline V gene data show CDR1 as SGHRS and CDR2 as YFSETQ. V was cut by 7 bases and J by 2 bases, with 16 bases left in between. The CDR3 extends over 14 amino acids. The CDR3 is CASGRTGGTYEQYF. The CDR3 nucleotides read TGCGCCAGCGGCCGGACAGGAGGGACCTACGAGCAGTACTTC.

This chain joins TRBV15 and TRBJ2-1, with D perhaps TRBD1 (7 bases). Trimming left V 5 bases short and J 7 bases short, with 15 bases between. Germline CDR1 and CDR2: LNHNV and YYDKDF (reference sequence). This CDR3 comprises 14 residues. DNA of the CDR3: TGTGCCACCAGCGGACCGACAGGGAGGAATGAGCAGTTCTTC. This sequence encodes CATSGPTGRNEQFF.

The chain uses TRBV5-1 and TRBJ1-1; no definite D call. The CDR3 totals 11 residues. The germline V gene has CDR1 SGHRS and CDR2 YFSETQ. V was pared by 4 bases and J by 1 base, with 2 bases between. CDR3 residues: CASSGNTEAFF. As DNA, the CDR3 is TGCGCCAGCAGCGGGAACACTGAAGCTTTCTTT.